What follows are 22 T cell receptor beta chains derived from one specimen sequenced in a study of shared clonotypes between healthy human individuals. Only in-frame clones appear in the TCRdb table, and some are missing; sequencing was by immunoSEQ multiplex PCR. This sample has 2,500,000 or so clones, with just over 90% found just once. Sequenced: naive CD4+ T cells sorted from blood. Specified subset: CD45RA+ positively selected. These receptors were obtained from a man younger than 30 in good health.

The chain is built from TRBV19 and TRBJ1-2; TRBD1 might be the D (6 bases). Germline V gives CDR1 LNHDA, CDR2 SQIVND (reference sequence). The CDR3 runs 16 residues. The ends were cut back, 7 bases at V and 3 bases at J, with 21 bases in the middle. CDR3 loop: CASTPLRGDGYYGYTF. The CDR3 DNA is TGTGCCAGTACACCCCTTAGGGGGGACGGATACTATGGCTACACCTTC.

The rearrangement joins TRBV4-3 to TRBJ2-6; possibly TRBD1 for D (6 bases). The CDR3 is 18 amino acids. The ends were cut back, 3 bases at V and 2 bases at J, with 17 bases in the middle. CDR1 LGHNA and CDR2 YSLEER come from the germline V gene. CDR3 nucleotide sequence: TGCGCCAGCAGCCAGGGTCGGACAGTCATAGCTGGGGCCAACGTCCTGACTTTC. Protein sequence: CASSQGRTVIAGANVLTF.

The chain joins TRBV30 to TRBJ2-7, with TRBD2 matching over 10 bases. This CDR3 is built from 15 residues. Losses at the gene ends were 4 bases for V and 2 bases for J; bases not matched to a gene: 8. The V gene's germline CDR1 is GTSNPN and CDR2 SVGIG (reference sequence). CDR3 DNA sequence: TGTGCCTGGAAGGTTGTCCTAGCGGGAGCCTACGAGCAGTACTTC. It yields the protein CAWKVVLAGAYEQYF.

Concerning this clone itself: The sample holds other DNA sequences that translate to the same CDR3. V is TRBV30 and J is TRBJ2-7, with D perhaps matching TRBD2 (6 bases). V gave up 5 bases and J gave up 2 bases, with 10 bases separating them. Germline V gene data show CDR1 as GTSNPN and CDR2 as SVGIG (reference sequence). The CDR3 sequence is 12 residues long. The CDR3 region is CAWGDSTYEQYF. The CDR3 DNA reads TGTGCCTGGGGGGACTCGACCTACGAGCAGTACTTC. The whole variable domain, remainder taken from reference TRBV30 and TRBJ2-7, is SQTIHQWPATLVQPVGSPLSLECTVEGTSNPNLYWYRQAAGRGLQLLFYSVGIGQISSEVPQNLSASRPQDRQFILSSKKLLLSDSGFYLCAWGDSTYEQYFGPGTRLTVT.

The CDR3 DNA reads TGTGCCAGCAGCCCGTCACGGGACACCGGGGAGCTGTTTTTT. This sequence encodes CASSPSRDTGELFF. The rearrangement uses TRBV5-4 and TRBJ2-2, with unresolved D. The germline CDR1 and CDR2 sequences are SGHNT and YYREEE (reference sequence). Trimming removed 4 bases from V and 3 bases from J, with 10 bases in between. The length of the CDR3 is 14 residues.

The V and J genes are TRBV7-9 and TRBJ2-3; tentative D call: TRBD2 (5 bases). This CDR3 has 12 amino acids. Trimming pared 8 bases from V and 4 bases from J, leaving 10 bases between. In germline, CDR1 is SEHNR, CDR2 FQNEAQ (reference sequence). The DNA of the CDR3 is TGTGCCAGCTCCGGGATCCCAGATACGCAGTATTTT. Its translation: CASSGIPDTQYF. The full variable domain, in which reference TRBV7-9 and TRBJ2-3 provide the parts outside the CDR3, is DTGVSQNPRHKITKRGQNVTFRCDPISEHNRLYWYRQTLGQGPEFLTYFQNEAQLEKSRLLSDRFSAERPKGSFSTLEIQRTEQGDSAMYLCASSGIPDTQYFGPGTRLTVL.

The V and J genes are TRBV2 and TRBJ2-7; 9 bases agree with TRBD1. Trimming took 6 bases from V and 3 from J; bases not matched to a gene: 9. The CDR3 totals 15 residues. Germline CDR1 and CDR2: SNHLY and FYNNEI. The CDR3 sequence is CASRALLGQGYEQYF. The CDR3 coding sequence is TGTGCCAGCAGGGCGCTCCTGGGACAGGGCTACGAGCAGTACTTC. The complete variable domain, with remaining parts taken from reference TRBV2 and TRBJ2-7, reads EPEVTQTPSHQVTQMGQEVILRCVPISNHLYFYWYRQILGQKVEFLVSFYNNEISEKSEIFDDQFSVERPDGSNFTLKIRSTKLEDSAMYFCASRALLGQGYEQYFGPGTRLTVT.

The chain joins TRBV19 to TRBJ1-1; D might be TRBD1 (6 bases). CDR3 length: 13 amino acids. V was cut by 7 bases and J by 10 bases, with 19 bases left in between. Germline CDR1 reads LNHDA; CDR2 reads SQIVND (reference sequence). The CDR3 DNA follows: TGTGCCAGTAAGGACAGCCTTGAAGTGGGAGCTTTCTTT. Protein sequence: CASKDSLEVGAFF.

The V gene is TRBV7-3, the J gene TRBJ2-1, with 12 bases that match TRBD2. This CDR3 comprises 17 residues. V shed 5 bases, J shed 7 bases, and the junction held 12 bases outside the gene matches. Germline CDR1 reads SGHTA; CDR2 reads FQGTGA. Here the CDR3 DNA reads TGTGCCAGCAGCCGATCTAGCGGGGGGGCCGGATTGAATGAGCAGTTCTTC. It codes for CASSRSSGGAGLNEQFF.

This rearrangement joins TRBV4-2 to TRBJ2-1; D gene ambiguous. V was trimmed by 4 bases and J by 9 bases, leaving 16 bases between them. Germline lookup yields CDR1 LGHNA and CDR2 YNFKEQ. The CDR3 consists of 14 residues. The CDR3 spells CASSPHEVLGEQFF. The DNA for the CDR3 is TGTGCCAGCAGCCCCCATGAGGTGCTTGGTGAGCAGTTCTTC.

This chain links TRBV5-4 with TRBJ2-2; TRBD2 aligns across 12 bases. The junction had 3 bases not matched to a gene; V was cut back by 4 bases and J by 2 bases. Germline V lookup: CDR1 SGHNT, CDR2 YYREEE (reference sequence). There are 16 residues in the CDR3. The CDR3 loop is CASSKTSGGNTGELFF. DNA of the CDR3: TGTGCCAGCAGCAAGACTAGCGGGGGAAACACCGGGGAGCTGTTTTTT.

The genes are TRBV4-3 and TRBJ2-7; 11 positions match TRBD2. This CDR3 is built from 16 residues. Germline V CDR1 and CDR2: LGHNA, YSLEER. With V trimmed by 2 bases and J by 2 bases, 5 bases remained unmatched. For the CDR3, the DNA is TGCGCCAGCAGCCAATCCGGGACTAGCGGTCCCTACGAGCAGTACTTC. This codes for CASSQSGTSGPYEQYF.

The CDR3 protein is CASSLVGGPGPEQFF. Here the CDR3 DNA reads TGTGCCAGCAGCTTGGTTGGGGGGCCAGGCCCTGAGCAGTTCTTC. The V gene is TRBV5-4, the J gene TRBJ2-1, with D perhaps TRBD1 or TRBD2 (6 bases each). V lost 0 bases and J 9 bases, leaving 16 bases between the germline ends. In germline, CDR1 is SGHNT, CDR2 YYREEE (reference sequence). The CDR3 has 15 amino acids. Combining the CDR3 with reference TRBV5-4 and TRBJ2-1 gives the whole variable domain ETGVTQSPTHLIKTRGQQVTLRCSSQSGHNTVSWYQQALGQGPQFIFQYYREEENGRGNFPPRFSGLQFPNYSSELNVNALELDDSALYLCASSLVGGPGPEQFFGPGTRLTVL.

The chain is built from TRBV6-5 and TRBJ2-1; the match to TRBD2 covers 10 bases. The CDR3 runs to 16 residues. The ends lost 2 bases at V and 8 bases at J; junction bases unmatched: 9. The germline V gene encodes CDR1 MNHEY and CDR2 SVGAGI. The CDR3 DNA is TGTGCCAGCAGTTACAGGGGTAGCGGGAGGCCCGATGAGCAGTTCTTC. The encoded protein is CASSYRGSGRPDEQFF.

The DNA of the CDR3 is TGTGCCAGCAGCAGGGACCGCGGATTCTACAATGAGCAGTTCTTC. This encodes CASSRDRGFYNEQFF. The chain couples TRBV13 to TRBJ2-1; D is tentatively TRBD1 or TRBD2 (5 bases each). The V gene lost 5 bases and the J gene lost 3 bases, with 14 bases spanning the gap. The CDR3 covers 15 residues. The germline CDR1 and CDR2 sequences are PRHDT and FYEKMQ (reference sequence).

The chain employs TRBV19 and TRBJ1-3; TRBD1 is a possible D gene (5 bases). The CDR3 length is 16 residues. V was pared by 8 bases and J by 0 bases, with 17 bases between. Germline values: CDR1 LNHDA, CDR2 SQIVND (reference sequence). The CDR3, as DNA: TGTGCCAGTTACCCTGGGACCCTGATCTCTGGAAACACCATATATTTT. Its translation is CASYPGTLISGNTIYF.

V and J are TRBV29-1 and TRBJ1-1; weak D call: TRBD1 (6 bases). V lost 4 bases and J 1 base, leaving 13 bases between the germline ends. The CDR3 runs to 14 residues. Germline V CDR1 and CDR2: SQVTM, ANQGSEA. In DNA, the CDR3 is TGCAGCGTTGGGGGGACACTTGGGAACACTGAAGCTTTCTTT. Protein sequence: CSVGGTLGNTEAFF.

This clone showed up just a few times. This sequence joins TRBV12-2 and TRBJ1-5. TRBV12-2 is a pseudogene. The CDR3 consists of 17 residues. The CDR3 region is CASRLAGGREQSQPQHF. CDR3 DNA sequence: TGTGCAAGTCGCTTAGCGGGAGGCAGGGAGCAATCTCAGCCCCAGCATTTT.

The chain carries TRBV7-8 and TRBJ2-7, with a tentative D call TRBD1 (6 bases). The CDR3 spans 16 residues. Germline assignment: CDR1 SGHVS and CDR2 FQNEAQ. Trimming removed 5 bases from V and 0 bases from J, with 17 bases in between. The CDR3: CASSGHRGGSSYEQYF. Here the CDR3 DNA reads TGTGCCAGCAGCGGCCACCGTGGGGGCTCCTCCTACGAGCAGTACTTC.

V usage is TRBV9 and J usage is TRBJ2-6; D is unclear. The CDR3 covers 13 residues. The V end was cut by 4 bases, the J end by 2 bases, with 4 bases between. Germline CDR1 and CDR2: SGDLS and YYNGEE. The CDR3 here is CASSPTGANVLTF. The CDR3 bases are TGTGCCAGCAGCCCGACTGGGGCCAACGTCCTGACTTTC.

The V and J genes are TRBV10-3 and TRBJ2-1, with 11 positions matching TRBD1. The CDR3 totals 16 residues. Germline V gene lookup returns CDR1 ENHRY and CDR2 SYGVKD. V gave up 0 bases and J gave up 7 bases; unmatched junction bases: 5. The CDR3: CAISESGGTGGNEQFF. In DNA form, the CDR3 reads TGTGCCATCAGTGAGTCAGGAGGGACAGGGGGGAATGAGCAGTTCTTC.

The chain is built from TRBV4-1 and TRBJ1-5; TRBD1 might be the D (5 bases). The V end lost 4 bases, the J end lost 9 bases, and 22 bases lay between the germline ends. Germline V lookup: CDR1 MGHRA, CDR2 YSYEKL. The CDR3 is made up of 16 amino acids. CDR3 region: CASSLSRPGLEGPQHF. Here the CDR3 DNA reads TGCGCCAGCAGCCTCTCGCGACCAGGGCTCGAGGGGCCCCAGCATTTT.